This T cell receptor (beta chain) is drawn from a study of T cell responses to AZD1222 COVID-19 vaccine. In regard to this clone: Its antigen is still unknown.

Profiled with immunoSEQ multiplex PCR; TCRdb holds only in-frame clones, not every one. This repertoire shows 130,000 to 150,000 clones, 88% found once; its top ten account for around 2.3%. V lost 5 bases, J lost 2 bases, and 16 bases lay in between. Per the germline V gene, CDR1 is SGHDN and CDR2 is FVKESK. CDR3 size: 16 residues. Study results and limitations: Epitopes outside B.1.351 and B.1.1.7 mutated regions reportedly drew nearly half of spike TCRs.

The V gene is TRBV14, the J gene TRBJ2-1; either TRBD1 or TRBD2 may fit D (6 bases each). The origin of this receptor is an adult in good health. The sequences come from peripheral blood, collected on day 0 of AZD1222 vaccination. DNA of the CDR3: TGTGCCAGCAGCTCCCCGGGGGCCGGTCCCTACAATGAGCAGTTCTTC. Its translation: CASSSPGAGPYNEQFF.